Listed here are 11 T cell receptor beta chains from one sample, sequenced in a study of vaccination and CD4 T cells after COVID-19. Cultured CD4+ T cell DNA underwent sequencing with the Oncomine TCR Beta short-read assay. TCRdb re-called the PCR reads through MiXCR, storing one row per CDR3 protein. The sample lists just under 20,000 distinct CDR3 sequences, around a quarter occurring once. Their target antigens are unknown. The treatment here: approximately 10-day PBMC culture with coronavirus spike peptide pools or control peptides (ViraFEST assay). The sequenced material came from cultured CD4+ T cells from blood. The receptors were gathered from a human donor with COVID-19.

The chain combines TRBV6-5 with TRBJ2-7; D is uncertain. V lost 2 bases to trimming and J lost 0 bases, with 17 bases between them. The CDR3 extends over 17 amino acids. The germline gives CDR1 MNHEY, CDR2 SVGAGI. CDR3 coding DNA: TGTGCCAGCAGTTACCGCCCTCTGGCCCGGAGCTCCTACGAGCAGTACTTC. Its protein product is CASSYRPLARSSYEQYF.

The rearrangement joins TRBV11-3 to TRBJ2-2, with D possibly TRBD2 on 5 matching bases. The V and J ends lost 1 base and 0 bases respectively, with 6 bases between them. The CDR3 totals 15 residues. Germline loops: CDR1 SGHNT, CDR2 YENEEA. Here the CDR3 DNA reads TGTGCCAGCAGCTTAGCGGGATCGAACACCGGGGAGCTGTTTTTT. Its translation: CASSLAGSNTGELFF.

The chain combines TRBV5-4 with TRBJ1-1; no firm D call. There are 13 residues in the CDR3. CDR1 and CDR2 (germline): SGHNT, YYREEE (reference sequence). The V end was cut by 4 bases, the J end by 3 bases, with 10 bases between. This CDR3 reads CASSLTRDTEAFF. The CDR3 nucleotides are TGTGCCAGCAGCCTTACAAGGGACACTGAAGCTTTCTTT.

The chain is built from TRBV7-2 and TRBJ2-7; unclear D gene. Trimming removed 5 bases from V and 0 bases from J, with 2 bases in between. The CDR3 sequence is 11 residues long. The germline V gene encodes CDR1 SGHTA and CDR2 FQGNSA. This chain's CDR3 is CASSHSYEQYF. CDR3 sequence (DNA): TGTGCCAGCAGCCACTCCTACGAGCAGTACTTC.

The chain employs TRBV20-1 and TRBJ2-7; D might be TRBD2 (5 bases). The V gene's germline CDR1 is DFQATT and CDR2 SNEGSKA (reference sequence). The CDR3 covers 15 residues. Between the trimmed V and J ends, which lost 0 bases and 2 bases, there was a span of 14 bases. Here the CDR3 DNA reads TGCAGTGCTAGAGATCGGGGAGCCAGTACCTACGAGCAGTACTTC. This codes for CSARDRGASTYEQYF.

This clonotype was detected a few times. The chain recombines TRBV19 with TRBJ2-7; possible D gene TRBD2, 5 bases. The V and J ends lost 4 bases and 2 bases respectively, with 9 bases between them. Germline loops: CDR1 LNHDA, CDR2 SQIVND (reference sequence). The CDR3 consists of 13 residues. The CDR3: CASSNTGAYEQYF. For the CDR3, the DNA is TGTGCCAGTAGTAATACCGGGGCCTACGAGCAGTACTTC.

The chain has TRBV24-1 and TRBJ2-5; 8 nucleotides match TRBD1. This CDR3 contains 15 residues. Germline-derived CDR1 and CDR2 are KGHDR and SFDVKD. The ends lost 4 bases at V and 4 bases at J; junction bases unmatched: 7. The chain's CDR3 is CATSDRQGIGETQYF. The CDR3 nucleotides are TGTGCCACCAGTGACCGACAGGGGATCGGAGAGACCCAGTACTTC.

The chain links TRBV6-5 to TRBJ2-3, with D hard to call. V lost 4 bases and J lost 0, with 17 bases in between. The V gene's germline CDR1 is MNHEY and CDR2 SVGAGI. CDR3 size: 17 residues. As DNA, the CDR3 is TGTGCCAGCAGTTCCCAGTCCAGCCGAAGTAGCACAGATACGCAGTATTTT. It translates to CASSSQSSRSSTDTQYF.

This chain joins TRBV6-1 and TRBJ1-5; 10 bases are shared with TRBD1. The germline V gene encodes CDR1 MNHNS and CDR2 SASEGT. V shed 5 bases and J 2 bases; nucleotides not matched to a gene: 3. CDR3 length: 15 amino acids. DNA for the CDR3: TGTGCCAGCAGTAGGACAGGGGGGGGCAATCAGCCCCAGCATTTT. Amino acids: CASSRTGGGNQPQHF.

This clonotype has more than one count but fewer than ten. The chain links TRBV30 to TRBJ1-1; a possible D gene is TRBD1 (5 bases). Between the trimmed V and J ends, which lost 7 bases and 11 bases, there was a span of 17 bases. This CDR3 comprises 11 residues. Germline lookup yields CDR1 GTSNPN and CDR2 SVGIG (reference sequence). The CDR3 DNA reads TGTGCCTATAGGGTGGGGCTGAGTGCTTTCTTT. It codes for CAYRVGLSAFF.

The chain recombines TRBV20-1 with TRBJ2-7; TRBD1 or TRBD2 may be the D gene (6 bases each). The germline CDR1 and CDR2 sequences are DFQATT and SNEGSKA (reference sequence). This CDR3 is built from 14 residues. V lost 2 bases, J lost 4 bases, and 15 bases lay in between. CDR3 DNA: TGCAGTGCTAGACGGGGGCGGAGCGGTTACGAGCAGTACTTC. This sequence encodes CSARRGRSGYEQYF.